A selection of T cell receptor beta chains follows, all from one sample in a study of blood T cell repertoires in COVID-19. Assay used: immunoSEQ multiplex PCR; TCRdb lists only in-frame clones, some missing. The sample gives nearly 110,000 clones, approximately 88% of which show up once; 4.2% is in the top ten. The source material was peripheral blood. The receptors here all came from a human donor in a cohort sampled during active COVID-19. CDR3s include the opening cysteine and the closing phenylalanine or tryptophan. For some rows the clone size is stated as once, few or many, or as a class when expanded; others skip it.

>NA|TRBV9
CASSGFGRPGLAGGGPTGELFF
>NA|TRBV5-1
CASSLAGQGTGGYYEQYF
>NA|TRBV29-1
CSVSVTGGNSPLHF
>NA|TRBV19
CASSSPSGIYNEQFF
>NA|TRBV2
CAGRRSTGVADTQYF
>NA|TRBV7-2
CASSFNAGGGGYTF
>NA|TRBV19
CASSSSGTADTQYF
>NA|TRBV15
CATSTGTGSRGNTIYF
>NA|TRBV27
CASSLETSGSNEQFF
>NA|TRBV19
CASSIVQGVTRSSDTQYF
>NA|TRBV5-4
CASSLGQRNTEAFF
>NA|TRBV6-1
CASSDTGNYGYTF
>NA|TRBV10-3
CASSQVNYGYTF
>NA|TRBV29-1
CSVDQRGGGWTEAFF
>NA|TRBV28
CASSFGQGADTQYF
>NA|TRBV5-4
CASSSERDTGELFF
>NA|TRBV7-3
CASSPALGGYGYTF
>few|TRBV6-6
CASSRLAGGPNEQFF
>NA|TRBV3-1/TRBV3-2
CASSQGIGGYGYTF
>once|TRBV6-5
CASSYNGRGSPLHF
>NA|TRBV4-3
CASSQDGRVTGELFF
>few|TRBV7-8
CASAWTGKNQPQHF
>NA|TRBV5-1
CASSPMGFGDEKLFF
>NA|TRBV30
CAWSRQGATEAFF
>NA|TRBV6-2/TRBV6-3
CASSPGQGAYQPQHF
>NA|TRBV28
CASSSALGQNSPLHF
>NA|TRBV12-3/TRBV12-4
CASSKDRVYGYTF
>NA|TRBV11-3
CASSLGGPGDEAFF
>few|TRBV7-6
CASSLVQTDTQYF
>NA|TRBV10-3
CAITRDSLEITDTQYF
>NA|TRBV19
CASSIDSNYGYTF
>NA|TRBV21-1
CASSPRSLAPDTQYF
>NA|TRBV7-3
CASSSRPAGSEQFF
>NA|TRBV7-8
CASSFGEVDEQYF
>NA|TRBV30
CAWSVLSWVSGANVLTF
>NA|TRBV19
CASSARDSRAGYGYTF
>NA|TRBV19
CASRRDSMNTEAFF
>NA|TRBV5-1
CASSLGTSGWTYEQYF
>few|TRBV29-1
CSVEGSGLTGELFF
>NA|TRBV4-2
CASSQGWAGQETQYF
>NA|TRBV7-3
CASSFGGGPPENIQYF
>NA|TRBV10-3
CAISEGTGLNYGYTF
>many|TRBV4-3
CASSQGGPDRGFFGYTF
>NA|TRBV3-1/TRBV3-2
CASSLSGGSYEQFF
>NA|TRBV29-1
CSARLAGDSGEQFF
>NA|TRBV2
CASSVPLAGETQYF
>NA|TRBV27
CASSLYRGYNEQFF
>few|TRBV19
CASSPGQPNQPQHF
>NA|TRBV4-2
CASSQDQDRGSPLHF
>NA|TRBV7-3
CASSYGLAGVREQFF
>NA|TRBV19
CASSSWTGGLEQYF
>NA|TRBV20-1
CSAQGQETQYF
>NA|TRBV5-5
CASSLAGGPREAKYTGELFF
>NA|TRBV7-2
CASSPGGAAYGYTF